This T cell receptor (beta chain) was sequenced in a study of siplizumab effects on memory and regulatory T cells. Repertoires were generated with immunoSEQ multiplex PCR, while TCRdb's copy carries only in-frame clones and drops some. This sample carries roughly 100,000 clones, 93% of them seen once, and the ten largest clones take approximately 0.58%. Trimming took 2 bases from V and 0 from J, leaving 8 bases between them. In germline, CDR1 is MNHNY, CDR2 SVGAGI (reference sequence). The CDR3 loop spans 14 amino acids. The source material was Tregs sorted from blood. The sequence came from a human donor in good health. This chain connects TRBV6-6 to TRBJ2-7; D gene unclear. CDR3 in amino acids: CASSYRRTSYEQYF. CDR3 coding DNA: TGTGCCAGCAGTTACCGGAGAACCTCCTACGAGCAGTACTTC.